This entry describes one TCR beta chain. Its specificity is unknown. Clones were read by immunoSEQ multiplex PCR, and TCRdb kept only the in-frame ones, dropping some. The table has under 95,000 clones, around 86% seen once. This specimen comes from a study of T cell responses to AZD1222 COVID-19 vaccine. Background on the study: The study pooled second doses at about 4 or about 12 weeks.

Study-wide points: Across the whole spike, CD4 TCRs peaked at regions 160-218 and 743-854. Donors in the cohort were predominantly white British and more often female, and clonal diversity was possibly underestimated. Among those given AZD1222, only 6 or 7 were seropositive at baseline.

The CDR3 spans 14 residues. V was cut by 10 bases and J by 6 bases, with 19 bases left in between. Germline V gives CDR1 MRHNA, CDR2 SNTAGT. The chain couples TRBV6-4 to TRBJ1-5; D not resolved. This receptor was obtained from an adult in good health. This sample comprised peripheral blood, obtained on day 0 of AZD1222 vaccination. CDR3 sequence (DNA): TGTGCCACCCCACGTAGAGGATTTGCTCAGCCCCAGCATTTT. It translates to CATPRRGFAQPQHF.